One sample yielded the 26 T cell receptor beta chains listed below, sequenced in a study of T cell clones after liver transplantation. The protocol was immunoSEQ multiplex PCR, while the TCRdb copy is restricted to in-frame clones and leaves out a portion. The sample contains about 120,000 clones, 75% to 95% of which appear only once. The input for sequencing was CD4+ T cells from blood, taken 12 months after liver transplant. The origin of the receptors is a human patient who received a liver transplant. The graft donor may have contributed some T cells.

The chain has TRBV18 and TRBJ2-4; tentative D call: TRBD2 (5 bases). The V end was cut by 3 bases, the J end by 0 bases, with 9 bases between. Germline V gene sequence: CDR1 KGHSH, CDR2 LQKENI. This CDR3 is built from 15 residues. The CDR3 sequence is CASSPQSGAKNIQYF. In nucleotides, the CDR3 is TGTGCCAGCTCACCTCAAAGCGGAGCCAAAAACATTCAGTACTTC.

The chain joins TRBV9 to TRBJ2-5, with unresolved D. The CDR3 length is 14 residues. Per the germline V gene, CDR1 is SGDLS and CDR2 is YYNGEE. The ends were cut back, 5 bases at V and 4 bases at J, with 15 bases in the middle. CDR3 nucleotide sequence: TGTGCCAGCAGTCCTAATACGGCTGGAGAGACCCAGTACTTC. The encoded protein is CASSPNTAGETQYF.

V and J are TRBV4-1 and TRBJ1-1; D remains ambiguous. V lost 0 bases, J lost 4 bases, and 6 bases lay in between. Germline V gives CDR1 MGHRA, CDR2 YSYEKL. The CDR3 is made up of 13 amino acids. CDR3 residues: CASSQEEFTEAFF. The CDR3 nucleotides are TGCGCCAGCAGCCAAGAAGAATTCACTGAAGCTTTCTTT.

The V call is TRBV28, the J call TRBJ1-1; D possibly corresponds to TRBD1 (6 bases). Trimming stripped 7 bases from V and 5 bases from J, with 17 bases between. CDR1 MDHEN and CDR2 SYDVKM come from the germline V gene. This CDR3 has 14 residues. CDR3 sequence (DNA): TGTGCCAGCATAACCAACCAGGGGATGACTGAAGCTTTCTTT. Translated: CASITNQGMTEAFF.

V and J are TRBV11-3 and TRBJ1-2, with D perhaps matching TRBD1 (5 bases). Germline CDR1 SGHNT, CDR2 YENEEA. Trimming stripped 5 bases from V and 2 bases from J, with 9 bases between. This CDR3 has 13 residues. CDR3 sequence: CASSGGVNYGYTF. CDR3 DNA: TGTGCCAGCAGCGGAGGGGTGAACTATGGCTACACCTTC.

J is TRBJ2-5 and V is TRBV7-9; 8 bases are a match to TRBD1. Germline CDR1 SEHNR, CDR2 FQNEAQ (reference sequence). The CDR3 sequence is 13 residues long. J was trimmed by 3 bases and V by 3 bases; bases with no gene match: 0. CDR3 sequence (DNA): TGTGCCAGCAGCTTGACAGGGGAAGAGACCCAGTACTTC. This sequence encodes CASSLTGEETQYF.

The chain couples TRBV11-3 to TRBJ2-3; 10 bases fit TRBD2. CDR1 is SGHNT and CDR2 is YENEEA in the germline V gene. V gave up 5 bases and J gave up 1 base; unmatched junction bases: 6. The CDR3 contains 16 residues. In nucleotides, the CDR3 is TGTGCCAGCAGCAGCTACGGGACTAGCGGCACAGATACGCAGTATTTT. This encodes CASSSYGTSGTDTQYF.

The chain has TRBV7-6 and TRBJ2-7, with D possibly TRBD2 on 5 matching bases. V was pared by 5 bases and J by 4 bases, with 24 bases between. Germline loops: CDR1 SGHVS, CDR2 FNYEAQ. CDR3 length equals 17 residues. CDR3 loop: CASSPGSPTIRGYEQYF. The CDR3 DNA sequence: TGTGCCAGCAGCCCGGGCAGTCCCACCATCCGAGGGTACGAGCAGTACTTC. Full variable domain (outside the CDR3, taken from reference TRBV7-6 and TRBJ2-7): GAGVSQSPRYKVTKRGQDVALRCDPISGHVSLYWYRQALGQGPEFLTYFNYEAQQDKSGLPNDRFSAERPEGSISTLTIQRTEQRDSAMYRCASSPGSPTIRGYEQYFGPGTRLTVT.

The chain carries TRBV11-2 and TRBJ2-1; no clear D. The CDR3 extends over 12 amino acids. V was pared by 5 bases and J by 6 bases, with 8 bases between. Per germline, CDR1 SGHAT and CDR2 FQNNGV. In nucleotides, the CDR3 is TGTGCCAGCAGCGCTCCCTCCAATGAGCAGTTCTTC. Amino acid sequence: CASSAPSNEQFF.

The rearrangement joins TRBV11-2 to TRBJ1-1; D perhaps matches TRBD1 (5 bases). The CDR3 sequence is 16 residues long. The germline gives CDR1 SGHAT, CDR2 FQNNGV. The V end lost 5 bases, the J end lost 1 base, and 17 bases lay between the germline ends. CDR3 region: CASSPRFGGKNTEAFF. The CDR3, as DNA: TGTGCCAGCAGCCCCAGGTTCGGGGGGAAGAACACTGAAGCTTTCTTT.

This clone was seen only once. The chain links TRBV28 to TRBJ1-1; D is possibly TRBD1 (5 bases). V was pared by 3 bases and J by 1 base, with 9 bases between. The germline V gene encodes CDR1 MDHEN and CDR2 SYDVKM. CDR3 length: 14 amino acids. CDR3 in amino acids: CASSFSGTNTEAFF. CDR3 DNA sequence: TGTGCCAGCAGTTTCTCCGGGACGAACACTGAAGCTTTCTTT.

V usage is TRBV5-5 and J usage is TRBJ2-7; TRBD2 aligns across 9 bases. Germline V CDR1 and CDR2: SGHKS, YYEKEE (reference sequence). V dropped 0 bases and J dropped 2; count of bases not matched to a gene: 0. The CDR3 loop spans 14 amino acids. The CDR3 DNA is TGTGCCAGCAGCTTGGTAGCGGGAGCCTACGAGCAGTACTTC. Its translation: CASSLVAGAYEQYF.

This clone was counted a few times. Other DNA sequences from this sample encode an identical CDR3 as well. The V call is TRBV5-1, the J call TRBJ2-5; unclear D gene. V shed 0 bases and J shed 4 bases, with 10 bases lying between them. CDR1 is SGHRS, CDR2 YFSETQ, per germline. The CDR3 covers 14 residues. The CDR3 DNA follows: TGCGCCAGCAGCTTGGCCAGTGGAGTAGAGACCCAGTACTTC. It is translated as CASSLASGVETQYF.

The chain couples TRBV2 to TRBJ2-2; 8 nucleotides align to TRBD2. This CDR3 is built from 14 residues. J gave up 4 bases and V 6 bases, and 4 bases lay outside the gene matches. CDR1 is SNHLY and CDR2 is FYNNEI in the germline V gene. The CDR3: CASSSSGSTGELFF. Here the CDR3 DNA reads TGTGCCAGCAGCTCTAGCGGGTCCACCGGGGAGCTGTTTTTT.

The V and J genes are TRBV5-4 and TRBJ2-1; 8 nucleotides align to TRBD1. The CDR3 extends over 17 amino acids. The junction had 10 bases not matched to a gene; V was cut back by 4 bases and J by 1 base. Germline V lookup: CDR1 SGHNT, CDR2 YYREEE (reference sequence). The CDR3 coding sequence is TGTGCCAGCAGCCTTGGCGGACAGGGATGGTCCTACAATGAGCAGTTCTTC. The encoded protein is CASSLGGQGWSYNEQFF.

The chain combines TRBV28 with TRBJ1-2; tentative D call: TRBD1 (5 bases). CDR3 length: 14 residues. The V gene lost 7 bases and the J gene lost 5 bases, with 17 bases spanning the gap. CDR1 is MDHEN, CDR2 SYDVKM, per germline. The CDR3, as DNA: TGTGCCAGCACACCGGGACGGCAGAGTTATGGCTACACCTTC. Protein product: CASTPGRQSYGYTF.

This sequence joins TRBV6-5 and TRBJ1-2; possibly TRBD1 for D (5 bases). Looked up from germline, CDR1 is MNHEY and CDR2 is SVGAGI. There are 13 residues in the CDR3. V was trimmed by 0 bases and J by 4 bases, leaving 6 bases between them. CDR3 sequence (DNA): TGTGCCAGCAGTTACTCCGGGGGCTATGGCTACACCTTC. Protein: CASSYSGGYGYTF.

This rearrangement joins TRBV7-2 to TRBJ1-1, with TRBD1 matching 9 bases. V shed 3 bases, J shed 11 bases, and the junction held 7 bases outside the gene matches. CDR1 is SGHTA and CDR2 is FQGNSA in the germline V gene. CDR3 size: 13 residues. The CDR3 DNA reads as TGTGCCAGCAGCTTGTCCCACAGGGGGCTGGCTTTCTTT. Encoded protein: CASSLSHRGLAFF. Full variable domain (outside the CDR3, taken from reference TRBV7-2 and TRBJ1-1): GAGVSQSPSNKVTEKGKDVELRCDPISGHTALYWYRQSLGQGLEFLIYFQGNSAPDKSGLPSDRFSAERTGGSVSTLTIQRTQQEDSAVYLCASSLSHRGLAFFGQGTRLTVV.

This clone was recorded only once. The chain combines TRBV2 with TRBJ2-2; 14 bases agree with TRBD2. V was clipped by 6 bases and J by 8 bases; unmatched bases: 11. Per germline, CDR1 SNHLY and CDR2 FYNNEI. The CDR3 has 17 residues. CDR3 loop: CASSWTSGRPTEGELFF. Here the CDR3 DNA reads TGTGCCAGCAGCTGGACTAGCGGGAGGCCCACTGAAGGGGAGCTGTTTTTT.

The rearrangement joins TRBV19 to TRBJ2-1; the match to TRBD2 covers 9 bases. This CDR3 is 14 amino acids long. In germline, CDR1 is LNHDA, CDR2 SQIVND (reference sequence). Germline trimming cut 5 bases from V and 9 bases from J; bases unmatched to any gene: 8. The CDR3 sequence is CASSPSGRPREQFF. CDR3 DNA: TGTGCCAGTAGTCCCAGCGGGAGGCCCCGTGAGCAGTTCTTC.

The rearrangement links TRBV7-2 to TRBJ1-2, with 7 bases lining up with TRBD1. The CDR3 runs 13 residues. Unmatched junction bases numbered 7, after V lost 5 bases and J lost 7 bases. Germline V CDR1 and CDR2: SGHTA, FQGNSA. CDR3 protein: CASSRDREGGYTF. The CDR3 bases are TGTGCCAGCAGCCGTGACAGGGAGGGTGGCTACACCTTC.

V is TRBV7-2 and J is TRBJ2-4; possibly TRBD2 for D (6 bases). The CDR3 runs to 14 residues. Germline V lookup: CDR1 SGHTA, CDR2 FQGNSA. Deletions cut 5 bases from V and 7 bases from J, with 15 bases between. CDR3 region: CASSPPTGLNIQYF. The CDR3 DNA reads as TGTGCCAGCAGCCCACCTACGGGACTCAACATTCAGTACTTC.

The V gene is TRBV19, the J gene TRBJ2-7, with 8 bases identical to TRBD1. Germline V gives CDR1 LNHDA, CDR2 SQIVND (reference sequence). The CDR3 spans 12 residues. V lost 7 bases and J lost 11; bases outside the gene matches: 10. The CDR3 sequence is CASNTGQGLKYF. Here the CDR3 DNA reads TGTGCCAGTAATACAGGACAGGGTTTGAAGTACTTC. Using reference TRBV19 and TRBJ2-7 for the parts outside the CDR3, the full variable domain is DGGITQSPKYLFRKEGQNVTLSCEQNLNHDAMYWYRQDPGQGLRLIYYSQIVNDFQKGDIAEGYSVSREKKESFPLTVTSAQKNPTAFYLCASNTGQGLKYFGPGTRLTVT.

About this clone itself: Additional DNA sequences in this sample encode the identical CDR3. This rearrangement joins TRBV9 to TRBJ2-2; D not resolved. Germline V CDR1 and CDR2: SGDLS, YYNGEE. With 0 bases removed from V and 3 bases from J, the gap between germline ends came to 3 bases. The CDR3 is 13 amino acids. The CDR3 DNA reads TGTGCCAGCAGCGTAGTCGACACCGGGGAGCTGTTTTTT. It codes for CASSVVDTGELFF.

This chain links TRBV19 with TRBJ2-7, with TRBD1 matching 10 bases. CDR1 is LNHDA, CDR2 SQIVND, per germline (reference sequence). The V segment lost 5 bases and the J segment 0 bases; nucleotides outside the gene matches: 1. The length of the CDR3 is 14 residues. CDR3 nucleotides: TGTGCCAGTAGTCGACAGGGGGCCTCCTACGAGCAGTACTTC. It codes for CASSRQGASYEQYF.

The chain employs TRBV2 and TRBJ2-3, with 9 bases fitting TRBD1. CDR3 length equals 12 residues. CDR1 SNHLY and CDR2 FYNNEI come from the germline V gene. V was clipped by 6 bases and J by 5 bases; unmatched bases: 0. CDR3 coding DNA: TGTGCCAGCAGGGACAGGGGAGATACGCAGTATTTT. This gives the protein CASRDRGDTQYF.